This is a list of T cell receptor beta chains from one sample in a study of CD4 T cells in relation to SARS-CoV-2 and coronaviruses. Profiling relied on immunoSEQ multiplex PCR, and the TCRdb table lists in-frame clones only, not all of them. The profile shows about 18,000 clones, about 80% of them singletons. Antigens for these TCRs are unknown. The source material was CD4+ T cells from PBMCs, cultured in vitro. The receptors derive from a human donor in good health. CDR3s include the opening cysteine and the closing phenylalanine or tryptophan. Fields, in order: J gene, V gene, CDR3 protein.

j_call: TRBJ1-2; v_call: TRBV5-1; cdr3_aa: CASSPGQGSVGGYTF
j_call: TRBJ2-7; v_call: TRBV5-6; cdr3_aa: CASSLAQGVSYEQYF
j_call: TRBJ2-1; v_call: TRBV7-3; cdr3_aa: CASSPTRRISYNEQFF
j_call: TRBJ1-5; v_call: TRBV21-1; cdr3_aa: CASSKVVSPGGQPQHF
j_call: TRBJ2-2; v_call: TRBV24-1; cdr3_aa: CATSERGNTGELFF
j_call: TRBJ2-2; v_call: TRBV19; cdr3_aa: CASSMNTIPNTGELFF
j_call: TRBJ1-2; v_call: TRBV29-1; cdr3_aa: CSVEGRARAGYTF
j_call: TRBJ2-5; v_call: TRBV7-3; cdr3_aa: CASSPGVAGKETQYF
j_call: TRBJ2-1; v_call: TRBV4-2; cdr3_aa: CASSQDHFISGGYNEQFF
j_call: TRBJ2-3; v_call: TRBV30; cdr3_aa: CAWTAGSTDTQYF
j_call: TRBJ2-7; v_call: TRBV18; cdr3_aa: CASSPGTSGIHEQYF
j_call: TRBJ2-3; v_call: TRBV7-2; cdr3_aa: CASSLVGLAGSFTDTQYF
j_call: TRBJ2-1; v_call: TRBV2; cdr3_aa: CASSEGLAGGTEQFF
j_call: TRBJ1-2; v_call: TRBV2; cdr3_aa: CASSDRTVYGYTF
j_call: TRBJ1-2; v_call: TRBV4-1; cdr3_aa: CASSQVLGILTATPYYGYTF
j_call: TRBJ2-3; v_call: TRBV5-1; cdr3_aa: CASSLSQTSTDTQYF
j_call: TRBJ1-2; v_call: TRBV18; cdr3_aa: CASSLSRGGYTF
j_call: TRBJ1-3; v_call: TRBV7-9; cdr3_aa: CASIDRQNTIYF
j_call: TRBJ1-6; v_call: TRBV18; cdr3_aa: CASSPPNRGIDKSPLHF
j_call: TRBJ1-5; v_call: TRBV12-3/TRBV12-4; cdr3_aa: CASSLESGPQHF
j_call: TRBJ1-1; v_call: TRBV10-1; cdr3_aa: CASSETVNTEAFF
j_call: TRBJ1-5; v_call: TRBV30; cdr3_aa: CAWSPHRVQPQHF
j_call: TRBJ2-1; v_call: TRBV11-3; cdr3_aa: CASSLGQKYNEQFF
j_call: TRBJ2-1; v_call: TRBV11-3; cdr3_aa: CASSSGLAGAGEQFF
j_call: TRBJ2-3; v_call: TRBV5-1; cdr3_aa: CASGITDTQYF
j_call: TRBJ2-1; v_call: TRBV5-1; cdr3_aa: CASSLTGTVGDEQFF
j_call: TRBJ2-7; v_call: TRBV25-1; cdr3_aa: CASGAGGFTYEQYF
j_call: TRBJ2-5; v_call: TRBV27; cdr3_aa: CASSPRVAWETQYF
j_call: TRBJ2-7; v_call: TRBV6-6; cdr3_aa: CASSWPSTGGIGEQYF
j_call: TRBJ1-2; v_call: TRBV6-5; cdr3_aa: CASTGFGGYTF
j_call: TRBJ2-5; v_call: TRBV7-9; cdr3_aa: CASSGQETQYF
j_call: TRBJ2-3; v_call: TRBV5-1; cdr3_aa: CASSLAGLAGGQIPGDTQYF
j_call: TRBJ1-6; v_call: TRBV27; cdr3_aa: CASRYTGSSTPLHF
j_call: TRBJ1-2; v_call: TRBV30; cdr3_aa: CAWSVLGGFEYGYTF
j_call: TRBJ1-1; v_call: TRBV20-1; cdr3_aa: CSVYGNTEAFF
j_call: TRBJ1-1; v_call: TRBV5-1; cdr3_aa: CASSLAGTLNTEAFF
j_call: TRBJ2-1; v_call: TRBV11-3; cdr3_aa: CASSLGGRTEQFF
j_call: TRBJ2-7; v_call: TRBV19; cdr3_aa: CASSTRQGSYEQYF
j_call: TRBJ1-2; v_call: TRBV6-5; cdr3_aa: CASVRQGNYGYTF
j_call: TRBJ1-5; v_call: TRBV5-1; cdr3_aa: CASSHNRGKQPQHF
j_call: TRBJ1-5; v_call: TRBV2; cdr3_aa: CASSQGGNQPQHF
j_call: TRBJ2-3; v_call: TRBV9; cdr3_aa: CASSAPPAGAVDTQYF
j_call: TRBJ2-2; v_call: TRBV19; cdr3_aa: CASSLNTGELFF
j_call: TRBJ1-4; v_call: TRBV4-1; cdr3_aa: CASSLRTLTNEKLFF
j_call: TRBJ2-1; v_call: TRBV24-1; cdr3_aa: CATSGTGRHEQFF
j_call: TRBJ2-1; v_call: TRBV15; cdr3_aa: CATSPAINEQFF
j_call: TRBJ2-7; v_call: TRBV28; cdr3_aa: CASSRGGGNPYEQYF
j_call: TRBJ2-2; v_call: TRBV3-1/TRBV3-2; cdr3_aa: CASSQIDLGTIYTGELFF
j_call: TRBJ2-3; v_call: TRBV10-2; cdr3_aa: CASSESRLAGGLDTQYF
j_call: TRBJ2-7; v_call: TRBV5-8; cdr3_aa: CASSGEVYGEQYF
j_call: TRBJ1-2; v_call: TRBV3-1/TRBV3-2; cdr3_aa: CASSHRTGGGYTF
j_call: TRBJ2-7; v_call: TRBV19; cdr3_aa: CASKLGTGYYEQYF
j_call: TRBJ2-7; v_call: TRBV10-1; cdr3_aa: CASSERGAGGQYF
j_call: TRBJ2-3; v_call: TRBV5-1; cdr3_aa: CASSLVPDSSTDTQYF
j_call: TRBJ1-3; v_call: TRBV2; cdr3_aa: CASSEMGSAGNTIYF
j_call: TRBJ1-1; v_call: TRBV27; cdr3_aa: CASSSYLMNTEAFF
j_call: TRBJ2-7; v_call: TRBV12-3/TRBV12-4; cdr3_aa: CASSAAGGMEQYF
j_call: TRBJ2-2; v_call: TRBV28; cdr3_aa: CASSLGAPGELFF
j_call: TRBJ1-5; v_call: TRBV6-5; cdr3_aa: CAGAPDRNQPQHF